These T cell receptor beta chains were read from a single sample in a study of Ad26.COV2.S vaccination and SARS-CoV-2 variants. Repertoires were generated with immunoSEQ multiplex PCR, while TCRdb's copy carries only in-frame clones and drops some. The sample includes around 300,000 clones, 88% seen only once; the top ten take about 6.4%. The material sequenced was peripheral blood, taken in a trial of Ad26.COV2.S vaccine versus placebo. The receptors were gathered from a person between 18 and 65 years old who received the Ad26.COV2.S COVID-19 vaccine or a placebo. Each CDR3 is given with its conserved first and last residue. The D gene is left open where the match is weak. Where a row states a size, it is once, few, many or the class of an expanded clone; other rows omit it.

TGTGCCAGCAGCTTCGAGGGGCAGAGCTCCTACGAGCAGTACTTC CASSFEGQSSYEQYF TRBV7-2 NA NA TRBJ2-7
TGTGCCAGCAGTTCTTATACGAATCGGACAGGCTTTCTTTCCTACGAGCAGTACTTC CASSSYTNRTGFLSYEQYF TRBV27 once TRBD1 TRBJ2-7
TGTGCCAGCAGCTTAACGAACTATGGCTACACCTTC CASSLTNYGYTF TRBV7-3 NA NA TRBJ1-2
TGTGCCAGCAGCCGAGGGATATCAGAGACCCAGTACTTC CASSRGISETQYF TRBV6-5 NA NA TRBJ2-5
TGTGCCACCAGCAGAGATTCTTCCGGGACCCATCAGCCCCAGCATTTT CATSRDSSGTHQPQHF TRBV15 once NA TRBJ1-5
TGTGCCTGGAGTGTACAGGGTCGCAATCAGCCCCAGCATTTT CAWSVQGRNQPQHF TRBV30 NA NA TRBJ1-5
TGCGCCAGCAGCCAAGATTGGCCAGTTAGCAATCAGCCCCAGCATTTT CASSQDWPVSNQPQHF TRBV4-3 NA NA TRBJ1-5
TGTGCCAGCGGTTTCAGGGGAAATGACTATGGCTACACCTTC CASGFRGNDYGYTF TRBV6-5 NA NA TRBJ1-2
TGTGCCAGCAGTTCCGACCTAGGAGCGGCGTACGAGCAGTACTTC CASSSDLGAAYEQYF TRBV6-6 NA NA TRBJ2-7
TGTGCCAGCAGTGATCGACTAGACACCGGGGAGCTGTTTTTT CASSDRLDTGELFF TRBV2 NA NA TRBJ2-2
TGTGCCTGGAGTGTATCGAGAAATCAGCCCCAGCATTTT CAWSVSRNQPQHF TRBV30 NA NA TRBJ1-5
TGTGCCAGTAGTAATATAGGCGGGGGGAGGTATGAGCAGTTCTTC CASSNIGGGRYEQFF TRBV19 NA TRBD2 TRBJ2-1
TGTGCCAGCAGTGAATTGGGGCGGGCTTTCTTT CASSELGRAFF TRBV25-1 NA NA TRBJ1-1
TGTGCCAGCTCACCCATTTCTAGGCCCCTCAATCAGCCCCAGCATTTT CASSPISRPLNQPQHF TRBV18 NA NA TRBJ1-5
TGTGCCAGTAGTCCCGACAGGGGGGCCCTAAACTATGGCTACACCTTC CASSPDRGALNYGYTF TRBV19 NA TRBD1 TRBJ1-2
TGCGCCAGCAGCCACGCGACCCGGACTAGCGGGGGTGGCGAGCAGTACTTC CASSHATRTSGGGEQYF TRBV4-1 NA TRBD2 TRBJ2-7
TGTGCCAGCGAAAGGCAAAACACTGAAGCTTTCTTT CASERQNTEAFF TRBV2 few NA TRBJ1-1
TGTGCCAGCAGCTTATTCTCGAATAGTGGCTACACCTTC CASSLFSNSGYTF TRBV11-2 NA NA TRBJ1-2
TGTGCCAGCAGCTTAGACTTCTCGTACGAGCAGTACTTC CASSLDFSYEQYF TRBV7-2 NA NA TRBJ2-7
TGTGCCAGCAGTAGTGGACAGGGGGCGGTCGAGCAGTACTTC CASSSGQGAVEQYF TRBV28 NA TRBD1 TRBJ2-7
TGTGCCAGCTCACCCTCTGGGGGAAATGCGAACACCGGGGAGCTGTTTTTT CASSPSGGNANTGELFF TRBV18 NA NA TRBJ2-2
TGCGCCAGCAGCTACCCCGGGACAAATCAGCCCCAGCATTTT CASSYPGTNQPQHF TRBV4-1 few NA TRBJ1-5
TGTGCCACCAGTGATACAGGGAGCTCCTATAATTCACCCCTCCACTTT CATSDTGSSYNSPLHF TRBV15 NA NA TRBJ1-6